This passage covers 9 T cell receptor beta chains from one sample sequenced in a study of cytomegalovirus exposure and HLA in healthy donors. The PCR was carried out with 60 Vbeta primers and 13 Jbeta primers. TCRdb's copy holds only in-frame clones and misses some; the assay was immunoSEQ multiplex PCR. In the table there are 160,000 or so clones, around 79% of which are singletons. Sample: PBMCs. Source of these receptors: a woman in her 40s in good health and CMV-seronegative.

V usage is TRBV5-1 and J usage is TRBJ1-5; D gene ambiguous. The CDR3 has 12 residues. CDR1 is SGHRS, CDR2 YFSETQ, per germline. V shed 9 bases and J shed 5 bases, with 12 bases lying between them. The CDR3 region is CAITGSDQPQHF. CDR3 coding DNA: TGCGCCATCACGGGGTCAGATCAGCCCCAGCATTTT.

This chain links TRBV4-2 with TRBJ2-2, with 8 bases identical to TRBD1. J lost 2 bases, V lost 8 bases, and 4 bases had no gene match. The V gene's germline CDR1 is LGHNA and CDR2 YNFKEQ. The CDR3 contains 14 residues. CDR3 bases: TGTGCCAGCCTTGACAGGGGAAACACCGGGGAGCTGTTTTTT. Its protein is CASLDRGNTGELFF.

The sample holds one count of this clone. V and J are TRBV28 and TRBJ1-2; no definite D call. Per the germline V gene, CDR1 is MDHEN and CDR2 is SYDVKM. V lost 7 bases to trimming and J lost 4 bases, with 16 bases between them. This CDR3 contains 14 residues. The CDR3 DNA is TGTGCCAGCACTCGAACCATCTCCGGCTATGGCTACACCTTC. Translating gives CASTRTISGYGYTF.

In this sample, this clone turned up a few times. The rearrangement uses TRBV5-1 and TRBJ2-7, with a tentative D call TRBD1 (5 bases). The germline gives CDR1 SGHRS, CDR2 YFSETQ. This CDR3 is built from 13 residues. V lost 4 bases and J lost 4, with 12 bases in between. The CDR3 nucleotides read TGCGCCAGCAGCCCCCCGCAGGGTTACGAGCAGTACTTC. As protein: CASSPPQGYEQYF. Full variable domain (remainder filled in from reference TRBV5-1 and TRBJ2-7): KAGVTQTPRYLIKTRGQQVTLSCSPISGHRSVSWYQQTPGQGLQFLFEYFSETQRNKGNFPGRFSGRQFSNSRSEMNVSTLELGDSALYLCASSPPQGYEQYFGPGTRLTVT.

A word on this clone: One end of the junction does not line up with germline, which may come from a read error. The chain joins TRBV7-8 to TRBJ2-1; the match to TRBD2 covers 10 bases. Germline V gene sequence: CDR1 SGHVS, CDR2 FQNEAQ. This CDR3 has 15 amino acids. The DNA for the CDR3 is TGTGCCAGCAGCGTAGCGGGGGGTTCCTACAATGAGCAGTTCTTC. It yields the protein CASSVAGGSYNEQFF.

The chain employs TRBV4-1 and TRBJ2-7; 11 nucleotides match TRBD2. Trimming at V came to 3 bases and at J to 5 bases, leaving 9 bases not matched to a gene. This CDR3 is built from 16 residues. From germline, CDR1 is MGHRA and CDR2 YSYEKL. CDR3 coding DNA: TGCGCCAGCAGCCAGCTCATCTCGGGACTAGCGGACGAGCAGTACTTC. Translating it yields CASSQLISGLADEQYF.

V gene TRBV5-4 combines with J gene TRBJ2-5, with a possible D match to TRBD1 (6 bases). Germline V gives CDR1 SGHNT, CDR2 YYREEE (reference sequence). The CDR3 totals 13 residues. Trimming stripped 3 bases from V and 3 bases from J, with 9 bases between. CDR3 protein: CASSSDRKETQYF. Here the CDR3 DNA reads TGTGCCAGCAGCTCCGACAGGAAAGAGACCCAGTACTTC.

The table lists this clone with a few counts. As DNA, the CDR3 is TGCAGCGCCGCGGGCCGACTATCTAACTATGGCTACACCTTC. It codes for CSAAGRLSNYGYTF. The rearrangement links TRBV29-1 to TRBJ1-2, with D uncertain. CDR1 and CDR2 (germline): SQVTM, ANQGSEA. The CDR3 consists of 14 residues. V was pared by 7 bases and J by 0 bases, with 15 bases between.

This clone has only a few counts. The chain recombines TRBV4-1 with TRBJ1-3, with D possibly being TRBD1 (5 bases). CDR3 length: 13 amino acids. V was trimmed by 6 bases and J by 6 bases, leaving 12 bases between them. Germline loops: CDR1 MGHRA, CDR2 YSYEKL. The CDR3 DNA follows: TGCGCCAGCAGGCCCTGGGGGGAAAACACCATATATTTT. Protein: CASRPWGENTIYF.